The clone carrying this T cell receptor (beta chain) appeared a few times. Using its own MiXCR run on the PCR reads, TCRdb lists one record per CDR3 protein. The table has around 34,000 distinct CDR3 sequences, 52% seen once. The record originates from a study of esophageal squamous cell carcinoma under preoperative chemotherapy. Documented time point: after preoperative PTX-NDP chemotherapy. CDR1 is KGHSH and CDR2 is LQKENI in the germline V gene. The CDR3 totals 14 residues. The V and J genes are TRBV18 and TRBJ2-5; possible D gene TRBD2, 6 bases. TRBJ2-7 explains the end of the DNA better; the J call may be wrong. The source of this sequence is a human donor with esophageal squamous cell carcinoma. The donor label of this sample is uncertain. Sampling was performed from a patient given preoperative chemotherapy. The CDR3 reads CASSQAEGPYEQYF. In nucleotides, the CDR3 is TGTGCCAGCTCCCAGGCGGAGGGTCCGTACGAGCAGTACTTC.